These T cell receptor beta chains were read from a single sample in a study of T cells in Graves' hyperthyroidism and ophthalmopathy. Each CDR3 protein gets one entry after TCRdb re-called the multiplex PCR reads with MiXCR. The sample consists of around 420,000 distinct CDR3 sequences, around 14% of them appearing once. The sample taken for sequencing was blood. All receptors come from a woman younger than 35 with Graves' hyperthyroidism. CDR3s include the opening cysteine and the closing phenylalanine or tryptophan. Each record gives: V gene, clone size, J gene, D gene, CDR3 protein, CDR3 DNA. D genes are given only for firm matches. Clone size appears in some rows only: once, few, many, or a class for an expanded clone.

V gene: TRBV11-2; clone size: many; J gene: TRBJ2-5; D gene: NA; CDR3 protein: CASSLPSIPETQYF; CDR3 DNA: TGTGCCAGCAGCTTACCAAGCATCCCGGAGACCCAGTACTTC
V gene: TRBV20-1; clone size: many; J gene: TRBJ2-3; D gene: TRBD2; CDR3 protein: CSARGPTAGVGTDTQYF; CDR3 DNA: TGCAGTGCTAGAGGCCCTACAGCGGGAGTTGGAACAGATACGCAGTATTTT
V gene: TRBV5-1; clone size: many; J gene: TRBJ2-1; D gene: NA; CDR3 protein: CASSLRWSYNEQFF; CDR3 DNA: TGCGCCAGCAGCTTGCGGTGGAGCTACAATGAGCAGTTCTTC
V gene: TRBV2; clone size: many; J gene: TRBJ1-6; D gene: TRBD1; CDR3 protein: CASRAGTGNSPLHF; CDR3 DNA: TGTGCCAGCAGGGCCGGGACAGGGAATTCACCCCTCCACTTT
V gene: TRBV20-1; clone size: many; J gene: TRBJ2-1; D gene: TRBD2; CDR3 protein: CSAHGTSSGEQFF; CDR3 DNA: TGCAGTGCTCATGGGACTAGCAGCGGGGAGCAGTTCTTC
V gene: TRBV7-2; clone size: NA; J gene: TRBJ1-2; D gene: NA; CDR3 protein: CASSLAPRGGYTF; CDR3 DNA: TGTGCCAGCAGCTTAGCGCCCAGGGGTGGCTACACCTTC
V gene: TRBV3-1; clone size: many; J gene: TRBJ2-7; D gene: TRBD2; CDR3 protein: CASSQGAGVTYEQYF; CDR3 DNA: TGTGCCAGCAGCCAAGGCGCGGGGGTAACCTACGAGCAGTACTTC
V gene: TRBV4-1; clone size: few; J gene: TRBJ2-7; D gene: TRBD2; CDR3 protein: CASSQAPGLAAYEQYF; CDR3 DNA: TGCGCCAGCAGCCAAGCTCCGGGACTAGCGGCTTACGAGCAGTACTTC
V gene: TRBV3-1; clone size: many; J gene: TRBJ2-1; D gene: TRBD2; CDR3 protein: CASERGDNEQFF; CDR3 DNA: TGTGCCAGCGAGCGGGGGGACAATGAGCAGTTCTTC
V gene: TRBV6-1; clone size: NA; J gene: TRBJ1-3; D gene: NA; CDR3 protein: CASSCSELGNTIYF; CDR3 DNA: TGTGCCAGCAGTTGTTCGGAACTAGGAAACACCATATATTTT
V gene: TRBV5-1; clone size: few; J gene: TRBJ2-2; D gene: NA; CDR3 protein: CASSLGLRLTGELFF; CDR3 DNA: TGCGCCAGCAGCTTGGGACTCCGCCTCACCGGGGAGCTGTTTTTT
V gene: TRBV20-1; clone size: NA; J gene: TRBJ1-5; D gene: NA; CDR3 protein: CSASDLGSLHNQPQHF; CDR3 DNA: TGCAGTGCTAGCGACCTTGGGTCTTTACACAATCAGCCCCAGCATTTT
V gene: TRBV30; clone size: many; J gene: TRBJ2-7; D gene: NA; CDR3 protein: CAWSNRGAVSYEQYF; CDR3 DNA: TGTGCCTGGAGTAATCGCGGGGCGGTATCCTACGAGCAGTACTTC
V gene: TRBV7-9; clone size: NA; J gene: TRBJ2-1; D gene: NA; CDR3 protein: CASSSPRDSHNEQFF; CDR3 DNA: TGTGCCAGCAGCTCCCCCAGGGACTCCCACAATGAGCAGTTCTTC
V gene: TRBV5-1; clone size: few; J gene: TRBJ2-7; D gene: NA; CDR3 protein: CASSSQGSTGYEQYF; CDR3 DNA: TGCGCCAGCAGCTCCCAGGGTAGCACGGGCTACGAGCAGTACTTC
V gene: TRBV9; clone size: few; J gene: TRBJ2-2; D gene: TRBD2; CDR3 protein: CASSVGVAGVKTGELFF; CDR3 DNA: TGTGCCAGCAGCGTAGGGGTAGCGGGAGTAAAGACCGGGGAGCTGTTTTTT
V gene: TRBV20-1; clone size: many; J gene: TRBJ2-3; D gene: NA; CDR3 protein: CSAPTGTDTQYF; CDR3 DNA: TGCAGTGCCCCGACAGGCACAGATACGCAGTATTTT
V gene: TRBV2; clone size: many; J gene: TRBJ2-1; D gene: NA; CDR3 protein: CASSEEGQINNEQFF; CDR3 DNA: TGTGCCAGCAGTGAGGAGGGACAGATAAACAATGAGCAGTTCTTC
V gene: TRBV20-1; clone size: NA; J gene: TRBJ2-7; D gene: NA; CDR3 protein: CSAAGGPYEQYF; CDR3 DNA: TGCAGTGCCGCCGGGGGGCCCTACGAGCAGTACTTC
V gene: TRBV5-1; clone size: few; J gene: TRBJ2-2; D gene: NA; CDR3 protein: CASSLEPTNTGELFF; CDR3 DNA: TGCGCCAGCAGCTTGGAGCCCACAAACACCGGGGAGCTGTTTTTT
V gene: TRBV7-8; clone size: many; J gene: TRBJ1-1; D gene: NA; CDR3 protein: CASFGTNTEAFF; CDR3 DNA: TGTGCCAGCTTCGGGACGAACACTGAAGCTTTCTTT
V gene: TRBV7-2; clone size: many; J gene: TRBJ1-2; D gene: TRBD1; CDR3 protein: CASSEQGARGYTF; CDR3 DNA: TGTGCCAGCAGCGAACAGGGGGCTCGTGGCTACACCTTC
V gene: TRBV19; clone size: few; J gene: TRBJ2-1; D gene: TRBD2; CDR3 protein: CASNTRGLAFHNEQFF; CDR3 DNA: TGTGCCAGTAACACCAGAGGACTAGCGTTTCACAATGAGCAGTTCTTC
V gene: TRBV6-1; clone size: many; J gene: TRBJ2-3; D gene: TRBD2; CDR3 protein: CASGIAGPTDTQYF; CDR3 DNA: TGTGCCAGCGGAATAGCGGGGCCCACAGATACGCAGTATTTT